Included here is one T cell receptor (beta chain) sequence, with context. Its antigen remains unknown. The data were obtained in a study of shared clonotypes between healthy human individuals. Looking at the study overall: Every donor yielded three CD4 naive, three CD4 memory, two CD8 naive and one CD8 memory plate. Points from the study as a whole: With a handful of donors compared, approximately 5.5% of naive CD4 clonotypes were shared. Generation probability values for non-shared clonotypes were lower than those for clonotypes shared by all four donors. Naive subsets, compared against memory subsets, generally had larger estimated richness values.

CDR3 length equals 13 residues. The V and J ends lost 3 bases and 1 base respectively, with 7 bases between them. The germline V gene has CDR1 SEHNR and CDR2 FQNEAQ (reference sequence). Generated by immunoSEQ multiplex PCR, the TCRdb table keeps only in-frame clones and is missing some. The sample includes some 1.5 million clones, 95% to 99% of them seen just once. This receptor was taken from a man under 40 in good health. This chain links TRBV7-9 with TRBJ2-7; D is ambiguous. Sequencing was done on a sample of naive CD4+ T cells sorted from blood. Subset specified: CD45RA+ positively selected. The CDR3: CASSFWSSYEQYF. CDR3 in DNA: TGTGCCAGCAGCTTTTGGAGTTCCTACGAGCAGTACTTC.